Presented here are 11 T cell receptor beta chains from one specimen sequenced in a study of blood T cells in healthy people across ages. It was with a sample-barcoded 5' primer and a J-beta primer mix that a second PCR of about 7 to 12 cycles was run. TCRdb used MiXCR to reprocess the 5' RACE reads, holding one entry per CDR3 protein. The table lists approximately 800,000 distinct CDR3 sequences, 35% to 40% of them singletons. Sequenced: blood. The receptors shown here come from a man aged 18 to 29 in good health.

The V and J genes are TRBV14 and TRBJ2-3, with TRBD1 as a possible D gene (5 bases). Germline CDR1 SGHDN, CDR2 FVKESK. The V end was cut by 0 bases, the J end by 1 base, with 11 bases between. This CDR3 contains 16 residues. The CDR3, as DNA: TGTGCCAGCAGCCAAGATCCCGACAGACGCACAGATACGCAGTATTTT. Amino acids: CASSQDPDRRTDTQYF. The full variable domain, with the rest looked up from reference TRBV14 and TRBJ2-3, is EAGVTQFPSHSVIEKGQTVTLRCDPISGHDNLYWYRRVMGKEIKFLLHFVKESKQDESGMPNNRFLAERTGGTYSTLKVQPAELEDSGVYFCASSQDPDRRTDTQYFGPGTRLTVL.

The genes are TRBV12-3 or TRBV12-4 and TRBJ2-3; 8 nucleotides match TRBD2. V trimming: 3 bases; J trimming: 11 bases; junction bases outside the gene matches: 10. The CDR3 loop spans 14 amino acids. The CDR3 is CASSFGGAGDVQYF. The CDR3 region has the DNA TGTGCCAGCAGTTTCGGGGGGGCCGGAGATGTGCAGTATTTT.

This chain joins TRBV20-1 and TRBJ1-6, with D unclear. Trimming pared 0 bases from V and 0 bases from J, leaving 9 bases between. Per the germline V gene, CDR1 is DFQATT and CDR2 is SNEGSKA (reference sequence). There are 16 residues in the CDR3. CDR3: CSARDRRSSYNSPLHF. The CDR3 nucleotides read TGCAGTGCTAGAGATAGGAGGAGCTCCTATAATTCACCCCTCCACTTT.

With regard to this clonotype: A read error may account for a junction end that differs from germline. The DNA of the CDR3 is TGTAGCGGTTTGGGGGCACCCGGGGAGCTGTTTTTT. The encoded protein is CSGLGAPGELFF. This sequence joins TRBV29-1 and TRBJ2-2; either TRBD1 or TRBD2 may fit D (6 bases each). The CDR3 consists of 12 residues. Germline CDR1 and CDR2: SQVTM and ANQGSEA.

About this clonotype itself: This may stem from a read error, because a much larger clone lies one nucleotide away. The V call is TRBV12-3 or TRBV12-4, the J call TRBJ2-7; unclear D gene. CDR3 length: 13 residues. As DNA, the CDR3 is TGTGCCAGCGGTTTAAGGACCCCCTACGAGCAGTACTTC. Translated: CASGLRTPYEQYF.

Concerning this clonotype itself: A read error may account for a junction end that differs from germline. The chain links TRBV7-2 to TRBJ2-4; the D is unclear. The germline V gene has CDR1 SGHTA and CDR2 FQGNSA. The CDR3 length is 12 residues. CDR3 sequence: CASSLVENIQYF. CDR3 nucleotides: TGTGCTAGCAGCTTAGTGGAAAACATTCAGTACTTC.

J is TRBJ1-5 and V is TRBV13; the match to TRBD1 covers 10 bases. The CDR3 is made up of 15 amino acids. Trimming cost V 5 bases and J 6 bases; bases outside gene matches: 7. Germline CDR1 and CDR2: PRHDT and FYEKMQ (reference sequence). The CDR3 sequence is CASSGGQGGSQPQHF. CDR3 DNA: TGTGCCAGCAGCGGAGGACAGGGGGGGAGTCAGCCCCAGCATTTT.

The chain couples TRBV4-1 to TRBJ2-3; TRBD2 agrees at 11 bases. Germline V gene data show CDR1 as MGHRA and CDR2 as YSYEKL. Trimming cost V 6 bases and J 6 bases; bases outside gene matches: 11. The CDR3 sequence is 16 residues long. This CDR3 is CASRKVAGGTMDTQYF. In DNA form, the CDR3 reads TGCGCCAGCAGAAAAGTAGCGGGAGGGACGATGGATACGCAGTATTTT.

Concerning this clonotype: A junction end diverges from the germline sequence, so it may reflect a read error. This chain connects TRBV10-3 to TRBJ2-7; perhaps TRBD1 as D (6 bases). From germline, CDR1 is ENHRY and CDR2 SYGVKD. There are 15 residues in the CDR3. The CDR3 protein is CAIRDLGARSYEQYF. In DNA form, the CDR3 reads TGTGCCATCCGTGATTTGGGGGCGCGGTCCTACGAGCAGTACTTC.

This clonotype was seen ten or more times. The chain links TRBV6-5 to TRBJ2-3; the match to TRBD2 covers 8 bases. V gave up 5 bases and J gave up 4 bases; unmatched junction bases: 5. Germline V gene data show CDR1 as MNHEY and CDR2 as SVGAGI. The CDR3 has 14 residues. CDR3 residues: CASSQSGGADTQYF. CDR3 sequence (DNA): TGTGCCAGCAGTCAGAGCGGGGGCGCAGATACGCAGTATTTT.

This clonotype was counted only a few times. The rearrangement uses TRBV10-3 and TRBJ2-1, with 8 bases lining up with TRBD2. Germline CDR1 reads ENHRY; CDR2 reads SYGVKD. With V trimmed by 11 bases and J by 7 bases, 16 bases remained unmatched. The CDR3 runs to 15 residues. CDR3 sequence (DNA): TGTGCCGCATCGGGGAGAGCGGGGGACGGTAATGAGCAGTTCTTC. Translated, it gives CAASGRAGDGNEQFF.